The 6 T cell receptor beta chains presented below share a single source sample, sequenced in a study of cytomegalovirus exposure and HLA in healthy donors. Primers: 60 Vbeta forward and 13 Jbeta reverse. This table comes from immunoSEQ multiplex PCR, and its TCRdb copy is limited to in-frame clones, with some not included. The sample includes about 120,000 clones, 81% seen only once; the top ten take approximately 2%. Material: PBMCs. The source of these receptors is a man aged 35 to 55 in good health and CMV-seronegative.

The gene calls are TRBV10-2 and TRBJ1-1; 7 bases match TRBD1. J lost 1 base, V lost 6 bases, and 2 bases had no gene match. Germline CDR1 is WSHSY and CDR2 is SAAADI. This CDR3 is 13 amino acids long. DNA for the CDR3: TGCGCCAGCAGGGGGACAGCGAACACTGAAGCTTTCTTT. Protein: CASRGTANTEAFF.

This clone occurred a few times. The V call is TRBV28, the J call TRBJ1-4; TRBD1 matches at 8 bases. This CDR3 comprises 14 residues. Germline values: CDR1 MDHEN, CDR2 SYDVKM. Losses at the gene ends were 6 bases for V and 7 bases for J; bases not matched to a gene: 7. CDR3: CASSRDRGVEKLFF. For the CDR3, the DNA is TGTGCCAGCAGCAGAGACAGGGGCGTTGAAAAACTGTTTTTT.

This clone was detected only a few times. The chain is built from TRBV6-5 and TRBJ2-5, with a possible D match to TRBD2 (6 bases). V lost 6 bases and J lost 1, with 12 bases in between. The germline V gene has CDR1 MNHEY and CDR2 SVGAGI. This CDR3 is built from 14 residues. Here the CDR3 DNA reads TGTGCCAGCAGACCCAGACTAGTCCAAGAGACCCAGTACTTC. Amino acid sequence: CASRPRLVQETQYF.

CDR3 protein: CASSVSDSIGSFF. In nucleotides, the CDR3 is TGTGCCAGCAGTGTATCGGACAGTATTGGGTCTTTCTTT. The J gene is TRBJ1-1, the V gene TRBV6-1; D is perhaps TRBD1 (6 bases). CDR3 length: 13 residues. With 4 bases removed from V and 12 bases from J, the gap between germline ends came to 18 bases. CDR1 and CDR2 from the germline V gene are MNHNS and SASEGT.

The V gene is TRBV18, the J gene TRBJ2-5; a possible D gene is TRBD2 (6 bases). Trimming left V 0 bases short and J 5 bases short, with 19 bases between. The CDR3 is 17 amino acids. Germline-derived CDR1 and CDR2 are KGHSH and LQKENI. CDR3 region: CASSPPWERGYGETQYF. CDR3 bases: TGTGCCAGCTCACCACCTTGGGAACGGGGGTATGGCGAGACCCAGTACTTC.

The chain couples TRBV30 to TRBJ1-1; D is unclear. Germline assignment: CDR1 GTSNPN and CDR2 SVGIG (reference sequence). This CDR3 comprises 11 residues. V lost 8 bases, J lost 2 bases, and 9 bases lay in between. The CDR3 DNA sequence: TGTGCCCACATCAGTAACACTGAAGCTTTCTTT. This sequence encodes CAHISNTEAFF. Together with reference TRBV30 and TRBJ1-1, the CDR3 gives the full variable domain: SQTIHQWPATLVQPVGSPLSLECTVEGTSNPNLYWYRQAAGRGLQLLFYSVGIGQISSEVPQNLSASRPQDRQFILSSKKLLLSDSGFYLCAHISNTEAFFGQGTRLTVV.